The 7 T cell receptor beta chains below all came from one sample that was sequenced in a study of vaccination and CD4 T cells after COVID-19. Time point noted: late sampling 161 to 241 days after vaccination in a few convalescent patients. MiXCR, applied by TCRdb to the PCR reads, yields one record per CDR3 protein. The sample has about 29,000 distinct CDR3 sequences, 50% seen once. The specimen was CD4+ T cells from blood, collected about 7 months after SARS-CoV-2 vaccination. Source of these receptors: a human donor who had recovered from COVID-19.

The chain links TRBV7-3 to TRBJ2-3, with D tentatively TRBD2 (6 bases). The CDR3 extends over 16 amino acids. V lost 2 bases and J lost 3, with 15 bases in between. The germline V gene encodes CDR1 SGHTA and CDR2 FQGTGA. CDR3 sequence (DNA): TGTGCCAGCAGCTTATATGGCGGGAAGCCGACAGATACGCAGTATTTT. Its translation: CASSLYGGKPTDTQYF.

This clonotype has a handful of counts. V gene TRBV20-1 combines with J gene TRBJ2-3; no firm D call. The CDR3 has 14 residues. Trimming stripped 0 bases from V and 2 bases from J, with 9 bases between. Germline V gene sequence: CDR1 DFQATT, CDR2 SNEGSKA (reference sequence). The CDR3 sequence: CSAREIGDTDTQYF. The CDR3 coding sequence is TGCAGTGCTAGAGAGATCGGAGACACAGATACGCAGTATTTT.

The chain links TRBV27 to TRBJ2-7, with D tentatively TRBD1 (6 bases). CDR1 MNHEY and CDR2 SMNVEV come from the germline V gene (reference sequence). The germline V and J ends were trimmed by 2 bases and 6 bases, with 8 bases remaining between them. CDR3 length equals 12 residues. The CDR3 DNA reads TGTGCCAGCAGTTTAGGCAGGGGCGAGCAGTACTTC. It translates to CASSLGRGEQYF.

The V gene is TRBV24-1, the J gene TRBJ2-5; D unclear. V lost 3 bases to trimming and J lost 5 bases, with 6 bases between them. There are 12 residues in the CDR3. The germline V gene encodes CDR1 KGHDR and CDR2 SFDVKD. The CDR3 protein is CATSDPHETQYF. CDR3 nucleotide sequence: TGTGCCACCAGTGATCCCCATGAGACCCAGTACTTC.

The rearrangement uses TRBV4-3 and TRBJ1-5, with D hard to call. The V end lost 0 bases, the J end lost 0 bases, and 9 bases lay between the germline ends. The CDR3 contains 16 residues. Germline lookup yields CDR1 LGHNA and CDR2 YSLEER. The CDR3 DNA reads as TGCGCCAGCAGCCAAGAGAGAGCGGTTAGCAATCAGCCCCAGCATTTT. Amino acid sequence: CASSQERAVSNQPQHF.

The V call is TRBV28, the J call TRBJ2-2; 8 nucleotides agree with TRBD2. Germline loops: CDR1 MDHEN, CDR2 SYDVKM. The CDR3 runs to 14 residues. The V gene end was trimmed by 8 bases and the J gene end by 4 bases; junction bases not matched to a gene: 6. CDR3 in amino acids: CASGGLAGTGELFF. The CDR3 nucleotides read TGTGCCAGCGGCGGGCTAGCGGGCACCGGGGAGCTGTTTTTT.

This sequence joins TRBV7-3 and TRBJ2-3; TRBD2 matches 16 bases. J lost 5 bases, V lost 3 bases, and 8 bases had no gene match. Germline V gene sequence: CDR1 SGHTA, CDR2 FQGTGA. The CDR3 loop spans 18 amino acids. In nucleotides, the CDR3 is TGTGCCAGCAGCTTGATCGGGACTAGCGGGAGGGCCAGAGATACGCAGTATTTT. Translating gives CASSLIGTSGRARDTQYF. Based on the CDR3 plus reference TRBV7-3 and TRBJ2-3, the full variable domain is GAGVSQTPSNKVTEKGKYVELRCDPISGHTALYWYRQSLGQGPEFLIYFQGTGAADDSGLPNDRFFAVRPEGSVSTLKIQRTERGDSAVYLCASSLIGTSGRARDTQYFGPGTRLTVL.